One TCR beta chain is described in this entry. Its target antigen remains unknown. Qualities for individual bases were not recorded, and no much larger clone is one base off. V sheds 6 bases and J sheds 5 bases, leaving 20 bases between their ends. CDR1 and CDR2 are drawn from the germline V gene: SQVTM, ANQGSEA. The CDR3 spans 14 residues, from the cysteine through the phenylalanine. Solely the CDR3 DNA is kept, with 42 bases framed from the first base. The data were taken from a study of CD8 T cells in Susac syndrome (dated by TCRdb to about 2019). Background on the whole study: Repertoire sequencing was used to test whether CD8+ T cell activation and differentiation in Susac syndrome was antigen driven. The study compared CD8+ T cell repertoire clonality among about a dozen healthy donors, 14 Susac syndrome patients and roughly 16 multiple sclerosis patients. Findings and caveats that apply to the study as a whole: The study acknowledged that relatively few individuals were included in the TCR sequencing and HLA analysis.

Peripheral blood CD8+ and CD4+ T cells from healthy donors, Susac syndrome patients and multiple sclerosis patients were profiled using high-throughput TCR beta sequencing. Treatment-naive patients with stable or active relapsing-remitting disease fulfilling revised McDonald criteria were used as multiple sclerosis controls. Bulk CD8+ and CD4+ T cells were purified magnetically by negative isolation, whereas CD8+ TEMRA cells were enriched by FACS. Blood was drawn into EDTA tubes, processed within 24 hours, and PBMCs were isolated by density gradient centrifugation. PBMCs destined for TCR sequencing were cryopreserved in liquid nitrogen and later thawed in a 37 °C water bath. The sorted or isolated CD4+, CD8+ and CD8+ TEMRA cells had a purity of 90% or higher. RNA was extracted with the RNeasy kit and roughly 0.45 to 1 ug was reverse transcribed using random hexamers. TCR beta CDR3 regions were amplified with the immunoSEQ multiplex PCR assay covering 54 Vbeta and 13 Jbeta segments. To correct PCR amplification bias, a synthetic template baseline was used for both primer optimization and computational correction. In the authors' own workflow: Reads were annotated to V, D and J genes according to IMGT and were analyzed with immunoSEQ Analyzer, with only productive sequences retained. Clonality was calculated as one minus the Shannon entropy normalized by log2 of the number of productive unique sequences. For each patient and control, public and private clones were evaluated among the 100 most prevalent clones. A clone was defined as Susac-specific if it was absent from the healthy and MS cohorts, from some 1,100 published viral clones and from other ImmuneACCESS disease sequences. In TCRdb, the public reads were trimmed at Q25 with fastp and aligned with MiXCR, with productive beta chains retained. Each CDR3 protein gets just one entry, which takes the most common genes and DNA from the rows behind it. The V and J calls and clone size are TCRdb's, not the authors'. The sample table lists about 300,000 distinct CDR3 sequences, 85% of them with a count of one. 0.11% of the sample comes from the top ten.

Material for sequencing was CD8+ T cells from PBMCs. The chain is assembled from TRBV29-1 and TRBJ2-7, with TRBD1 perhaps the D gene, on 6 matching bases. This clonotype was obtained from a human donor with multiple sclerosis. The CDR3 amino acid sequence is: CSVSVGRGSDEQYF. At the DNA level, the sequence is TGCAGCGTGTCGGTCGGCAGGGGATCGGACGAGCAGTACTTC.